This T cell receptor (beta chain) stems from a study of blood T cell repertoires in COVID-19 (dated by TCRdb to about 2020). Turning to the overall study: Collaborator samples came from the United States, Italy and Spain and covered acute and convalescent phases of COVID-19. The material from the prospective study consisted of cDNA or gDNA derived from T cells, B-cell-depleted T cells, or PBMCs. Subjects who had been exposed to COVID-19, were actively infected with it, or had recovered from it provided the deeply sampled blood TCRbeta repertoires that made up the dataset. The repertoires were released in a freely available public database meant as a resource for research on the immune response to SARS-CoV-2. Samples were obtained from the ongoing ImmuneRACE study (first 160 participants) and from over a thousand subjects provided by 6 global collaborators. Nearly every sample came with metadata listing a de-identified subject ID, COVID-19 status, age in years and sex. Where available, HLA class I and class II types were obtained from metadata supplied by the sample provider rather than from assay-based typing. What the research found in general, with its limitations: Clinical and demographic metadata were provided uncurated, with the amount varying by source and participant.

A single count supports this clone. The antigen it binds to is not known. No much larger clonotype is one base removed from it; base qualities were not supplied. Taken from cysteine to phenylalanine, the CDR3 has 13 residues. Only CDR3 DNA is held: 39 bases, read in frame from base 1. Trimming removed 3 bases from V and 1 base from J, leaving 6 bases between the germline ends. The germline V gene (reference sequence) provides CDR1 MNHEY and CDR2 SMNVEV. TCRbeta CDR3 regions were amplified from genomic DNA using the immunoSEQ Assay, a bias-controlled multiplex PCR. Under the source paper's analysis protocol: The number of nucleated cells in each sample was estimated by amplification of reference gene primers within the assay. Sequence reads were collapsed and filtered to measure the absolute abundance of every unique TCRbeta CDR3 rearrangement. For each sample, productive Simpson clonality was calculated as the square root of Simpson's diversity index across productive rearrangements. TCRdb limited this immuneACCESS table to in-frame rearrangements with V and J called. A share of clones is missing; checked studies link under half to unresolved V genes, and the rest is unexplained. V and J calls and clone size are copied from that table; D and trimming were computed from the DNA. Present in this sample are around 160,000 clones, roughly 80% of which were seen just once. The ten largest make up 7.5% to 9.5% of the sample.

Collaborating institutions collected whole blood in K2EDTA tubes following their own protocols. For TCRbeta analysis, collaborator samples were shipped as frozen whole blood, as isolated PBMCs, or as DNA extracted from either sample type. The source is a human donor with acute or convalescent COVID-19. The donor label of this sample is uncertain. The chain uses TRBV27 and TRBJ1-2; TRBD1 is possibly the D segment (6 matching bases). Sample: peripheral blood. The CDR3 corresponds to CASSFRGNYGYTF. The DNA sequence is TGTGCCAGCAGTTTCAGGGGTAACTATGGCTACACCTTC.